Listed below are T cell receptor beta chains from one sample, sequenced in a study of T cells after yellow fever vaccination. MiXCR was run by TCRdb on the 5' RACE reads, yielding one entry per CDR3 protein. This sample has 250,000 to 400,000 distinct CDR3 sequences, with approximately 4% found just once. Material: PBMCs, obtained 5 days after the yellow fever booster vaccination. These receptors all stem from a man younger than 35 who received the YFV17D yellow fever vaccine. Each CDR3 is given with its conserved first and last residue. A D gene is named only where the DNA matches it firmly. Clone size is shown for a subset of rows, as once, few, many or a class of expanded clone.

D gene: NA
J gene: TRBJ1-5
V gene: TRBV11-2
clone size: few
CDR3 DNA: TGTGCCAGCAGCTTAGTGGTAGATCAGCCCCAGCATTTT
CDR3 protein: CASSLVVDQPQHF

D gene: NA
J gene: TRBJ2-3
V gene: TRBV7-6
clone size: few
CDR3 DNA: TGTGCCAGCAGCCTGCCGGGCGAATCAGGGGAGCCAGATACGCAGTATTTT
CDR3 protein: CASSLPGESGEPDTQYF

D gene: NA
J gene: TRBJ1-3
V gene: TRBV6-1
clone size: NA
CDR3 DNA: TGTGCCAGCACGGACCTCTCTGGAAACACCATATATTTT
CDR3 protein: CASTDLSGNTIYF

D gene: TRBD1
J gene: TRBJ1-1
V gene: TRBV7-2
clone size: many
CDR3 DNA: TGTGCCAGCAGCCCAACGACAGGGAGAGCTTTCTTT
CDR3 protein: CASSPTTGRAFF

D gene: NA
J gene: TRBJ2-3
V gene: TRBV6-5
clone size: few
CDR3 DNA: TGTGCCAGCAGTTACTTTCAGCTTGATACGCAGTATTTT
CDR3 protein: CASSYFQLDTQYF

D gene: TRBD2
J gene: TRBJ2-1
V gene: TRBV7-9
clone size: many
CDR3 DNA: TGTGCCAGCACCCCCCCGCTAGCGGGGGGATACAATGAGCAGTTCTTC
CDR3 protein: CASTPPLAGGYNEQFF

D gene: NA
J gene: TRBJ2-1
V gene: TRBV7-9
clone size: few
CDR3 DNA: TGTGCCAGCAGCTTATTTCATGAGCAGTTCTTC
CDR3 protein: CASSLFHEQFF

D gene: TRBD1
J gene: TRBJ1-4
V gene: TRBV15
clone size: NA
CDR3 DNA: TGTGCCACCAGCAGAGCGAGGACAGGGGGTGAAAAACTGTTTTTT
CDR3 protein: CATSRARTGGEKLFF

D gene: NA
J gene: TRBJ1-2
V gene: TRBV5-6
clone size: many
CDR3 DNA: TGTGCCAGCACCGCCTACTCCTATGGCTACACCTTC
CDR3 protein: CASTAYSYGYTF

D gene: TRBD1
J gene: TRBJ2-6
V gene: TRBV9
clone size: few
CDR3 DNA: TGTGCCAGCAGCGGACAGGGGTCAAAAACCTACTCTGGGGCCAACGTCCTGACTTTC
CDR3 protein: CASSGQGSKTYSGANVLTF

D gene: NA
J gene: TRBJ2-5
V gene: TRBV20-1
clone size: few
CDR3 DNA: TGCAGTGCTAGGCGTTTCGGGGGCAATCAAGAGACCCAGTACTTC
CDR3 protein: CSARRFGGNQETQYF

D gene: TRBD2
J gene: TRBJ2-3
V gene: TRBV20-1
clone size: few
CDR3 DNA: TGCAGTGCTAGGCCGACTAGCGGCACAGATACGCAGTATTTT
CDR3 protein: CSARPTSGTDTQYF

D gene: TRBD1
J gene: TRBJ2-1
V gene: TRBV7-2
clone size: NA
CDR3 DNA: TGTGCCAGCAGTAAGACAGGGGGTGACAATGAGCAGTTCTTC
CDR3 protein: CASSKTGGDNEQFF

D gene: NA
J gene: TRBJ2-5
V gene: TRBV6-6
clone size: few
CDR3 DNA: TGTGCCAGCCGCATAATGACAGGTCTAGAGACCCAGTACTTC
CDR3 protein: CASRIMTGLETQYF

D gene: NA
J gene: TRBJ1-2
V gene: TRBV4-3
clone size: NA
CDR3 DNA: TGCGCCAGCAGCCAAGATAATGTGCTAACGGGGGGTGGCTACACCTTC
CDR3 protein: CASSQDNVLTGGGYTF

D gene: TRBD2
J gene: TRBJ2-5
V gene: TRBV7-9
clone size: few
CDR3 DNA: TGTGCCAGCAGCAAAGCGGGGGGGCTGGAGACCCAGTACTTC
CDR3 protein: CASSKAGGLETQYF

D gene: NA
J gene: TRBJ1-5
V gene: TRBV16
clone size: NA
CDR3 DNA: TGTGCCAGCAGCCAATCCGGGGTTCACGATCAGCCCCAGCATTTT
CDR3 protein: CASSQSGVHDQPQHF

D gene: TRBD1
J gene: TRBJ1-2
V gene: TRBV6-6
clone size: few
CDR3 DNA: TGTGCCAGCAGTTACCCCCCGGGACAGGGGGAAGGCTACACCTTC
CDR3 protein: CASSYPPGQGEGYTF

D gene: TRBD1
J gene: TRBJ2-3
V gene: TRBV15
clone size: many
CDR3 DNA: TGTGCCACCAGCGAGACGGGCAGGGGGTCATCGTATACGCAGTATTTT
CDR3 protein: CATSETGRGSSYTQYF

D gene: NA
J gene: TRBJ1-2
V gene: TRBV18
clone size: few
CDR3 DNA: TGTGCCAGCTCACCATCGGGGTCTTTAGCCCCTGGCTACACCTTC
CDR3 protein: CASSPSGSLAPGYTF

D gene: NA
J gene: TRBJ1-3
V gene: TRBV7-9
clone size: many
CDR3 DNA: TGTGCCAGCACCCCCGACTACTCTGGAAACACCATATATTTT
CDR3 protein: CASTPDYSGNTIYF

D gene: TRBD1
J gene: TRBJ2-1
V gene: TRBV5-1
clone size: NA
CDR3 DNA: TGCGCCAGCAGCGAAAGGACAGGGGGTTTCAATGAGCAGTTCTTC
CDR3 protein: CASSERTGGFNEQFF

D gene: NA
J gene: TRBJ2-5
V gene: TRBV20-1
clone size: many
CDR3 DNA: TGCAGTGCTAGAGATGAAGCAGGTCTGGAGACCCAGTACTTC
CDR3 protein: CSARDEAGLETQYF

D gene: TRBD2
J gene: TRBJ2-1
V gene: TRBV4-3
clone size: many
CDR3 DNA: TGCGCCAGCAGCCAAGAGGTAGCGGGGGGTTACAATGAGCAGTTCTTC
CDR3 protein: CASSQEVAGGYNEQFF

D gene: NA
J gene: TRBJ1-1
V gene: TRBV4-1
clone size: few
CDR3 DNA: TGCGCCAGCAGCCAAGAAGGGAGCCTTTGGGGGACTGAAGCTTTCTTT
CDR3 protein: CASSQEGSLWGTEAFF

D gene: NA
J gene: TRBJ2-7
V gene: TRBV20-1
clone size: many
CDR3 DNA: TGCAGTCTGTCCGGGGGCCACTACGAGCAGTACTTC
CDR3 protein: CSLSGGHYEQYF

D gene: TRBD1
J gene: TRBJ2-5
V gene: TRBV27
clone size: many
CDR3 DNA: TGTGCCAGCAGTCACGGACAGGGGGTTAGGGAGACCCAGTACTTC
CDR3 protein: CASSHGQGVRETQYF

D gene: NA
J gene: TRBJ2-4
V gene: TRBV15
clone size: few
CDR3 DNA: TGTGCCACCAGCAGAGAGCCCCAAATCGGCATTCAGTACTTC
CDR3 protein: CATSREPQIGIQYF

D gene: TRBD1
J gene: TRBJ2-2
V gene: TRBV14
clone size: NA
CDR3 DNA: TGTGCCAGCAGCCAAGGGCTGAGGGGGCCCACCGGGGAGCTGTTTTTT
CDR3 protein: CASSQGLRGPTGELFF

D gene: NA
J gene: TRBJ2-5
V gene: TRBV5-1
clone size: many
CDR3 DNA: TGCGCCAGCAAGTACGGACAGCAGCAAGAGACCCAGTACTTC
CDR3 protein: CASKYGQQQETQYF

D gene: TRBD2
J gene: TRBJ2-3
V gene: TRBV5-1
clone size: many
CDR3 DNA: TGTGCCAGCAGCTTAGCGGGGGGCACAGATACGCAGTATTTT
CDR3 protein: CASSLAGGTDTQYF

D gene: TRBD2
J gene: TRBJ2-5
V gene: TRBV7-2
clone size: NA
CDR3 DNA: TGTGCCAGCAGCCCCAGAGGGACTAGCGGGCAAGAGACCCAGTACTTC
CDR3 protein: CASSPRGTSGQETQYF

D gene: NA
J gene: TRBJ1-5
V gene: TRBV12-3/TRBV12-4
clone size: many
CDR3 DNA: TGTGCCAGCAGTTTAGACGGCGATCAGCCCCAGCATTTT
CDR3 protein: CASSLDGDQPQHF

D gene: NA
J gene: TRBJ1-2
V gene: TRBV4-3
clone size: few
CDR3 DNA: TGCGCCAGCAGCCAACTCCTCCAGGGGACGGGCGGCTACACCTTC
CDR3 protein: CASSQLLQGTGGYTF

D gene: NA
J gene: TRBJ2-3
V gene: TRBV11-2
clone size: many
CDR3 DNA: TGTGCCAGCAGCTTAGGGTGGGCAGATACGCAGTATTTT
CDR3 protein: CASSLGWADTQYF

D gene: NA
J gene: TRBJ2-1
V gene: TRBV5-6
clone size: few
CDR3 DNA: TGTGCCAGCAGCTTGAAGTTTGGTGGGGTCCTATACCACAATGAGCAGTTCTTC
CDR3 protein: CASSLKFGGVLYHNEQFF

D gene: NA
J gene: TRBJ2-2
V gene: TRBV20-1
clone size: many
CDR3 DNA: TGCAGTGCTAGTGGAGGTCAGGGCGTTTACACCGGGGAGCTGTTTTTT
CDR3 protein: CSASGGQGVYTGELFF

D gene: TRBD1
J gene: TRBJ1-5
V gene: TRBV29-1
clone size: many
CDR3 DNA: TGCAGCGCCTTGACAGGGACGCAGCCCCAGCATTTT
CDR3 protein: CSALTGTQPQHF

D gene: NA
J gene: TRBJ2-1
V gene: TRBV5-4
clone size: NA
CDR3 DNA: TGTGCCAGCAGCTTGGACTCCAGGGGAAATGAGCAGTTCTTC
CDR3 protein: CASSLDSRGNEQFF

D gene: NA
J gene: TRBJ1-2
V gene: TRBV14
clone size: few
CDR3 DNA: TGTGCCAGCGGACTGGGTAACTATGGCTACACCTTC
CDR3 protein: CASGLGNYGYTF

D gene: TRBD1
J gene: TRBJ2-7
V gene: TRBV6-5
clone size: NA
CDR3 DNA: TGTGCCAGCAGTCCCGGGGGACAGGGCTACGAGCAGTACTTC
CDR3 protein: CASSPGGQGYEQYF

D gene: NA
J gene: TRBJ1-2
V gene: TRBV27
clone size: many
CDR3 DNA: TGTGCCAGCAGCATAACCCGGGGGTTCGGGGGCTACACCTTC
CDR3 protein: CASSITRGFGGYTF

D gene: TRBD2
J gene: TRBJ2-1
V gene: TRBV7-3
clone size: many
CDR3 DNA: TGTGCCAGCAGCTTGGGACTAGCGGTTTACAATGAGCAGTTCTTC
CDR3 protein: CASSLGLAVYNEQFF

D gene: NA
J gene: TRBJ1-5
V gene: TRBV15
clone size: many
CDR3 DNA: TGTGCCACCAGCAGAGATCCGGATCAGCCCCAGCATTTT
CDR3 protein: CATSRDPDQPQHF

D gene: TRBD2
J gene: TRBJ2-5
V gene: TRBV5-1
clone size: few
CDR3 DNA: TGCGCCAGCAGCCCCCGGGGGGGCGAACCCCAAGAGACCCAGTACTTC
CDR3 protein: CASSPRGGEPQETQYF

D gene: TRBD2
J gene: TRBJ2-3
V gene: TRBV5-1
clone size: NA
CDR3 DNA: TGCGCCAGCAGCCTTCGGACTAGGAGAGGCACAGATACGCAGTATTTT
CDR3 protein: CASSLRTRRGTDTQYF

D gene: TRBD1
J gene: TRBJ1-1
V gene: TRBV30
clone size: NA
CDR3 DNA: TGTGCCTGGAGTGTAGGGCTGGGCAGGGGGCCGTATGAAGCTTTCTTT
CDR3 protein: CAWSVGLGRGPYEAFF

D gene: NA
J gene: TRBJ2-5
V gene: TRBV4-2
clone size: NA
CDR3 DNA: TGTGCCAGCAGTTTACGAGAACAGCCTATAGTCCAAGAGACCCAGTACTTC
CDR3 protein: CASSLREQPIVQETQYF

D gene: TRBD1
J gene: TRBJ1-1
V gene: TRBV20-1
clone size: few
CDR3 DNA: TGCAGTGCTTTGGACAGGGGTTTATCCGCTGAAGCTTTCTTT
CDR3 protein: CSALDRGLSAEAFF

D gene: NA
J gene: TRBJ1-2
V gene: TRBV24-1
clone size: many
CDR3 DNA: TGTGCCACCCAAAGCTCGACCTCTCGCCCCTATGGCTACACCTTC
CDR3 protein: CATQSSTSRPYGYTF

D gene: NA
J gene: TRBJ1-4
V gene: TRBV12-3/TRBV12-4
clone size: few
CDR3 DNA: TGTGCCAGCAGCCGAGAGGACATCCGAGCGGGGGAAAAACTGTTTTTT
CDR3 protein: CASSREDIRAGEKLFF

D gene: NA
J gene: TRBJ1-2
V gene: TRBV11-2
clone size: NA
CDR3 DNA: TGTGCCAGCAGCTGGGGGATATACTATGGCTACACCTTC
CDR3 protein: CASSWGIYYGYTF

D gene: NA
J gene: TRBJ1-2
V gene: TRBV18
clone size: NA
CDR3 DNA: TGTGCCAGCTCACCCGATCCGGGACATAACGGCTACACCTTC
CDR3 protein: CASSPDPGHNGYTF

D gene: TRBD1
J gene: TRBJ1-2
V gene: TRBV11-2
clone size: few
CDR3 DNA: TGTGCCAGCAGCCCGGGGAAGGGACAGGGGTGGACCTTC
CDR3 protein: CASSPGKGQGWTF